The 2 T cell receptor beta chains presented below share a single source sample, sequenced in a study of cytomegalovirus exposure and HLA in healthy donors. 60 Vbeta and 13 Jbeta primers were used in PCR. Profiled with immunoSEQ multiplex PCR; TCRdb holds only in-frame clones, not every one. The data contain tens of thousands of clones, about four fifths of them singletons. Sequenced: PBMCs. The receptors come from a man aged 50-59 years in good health and CMV-seronegative.

This chain joins TRBV5-8 and TRBJ2-7; the D gene is possibly TRBD1 (6 bases). The V and J ends lost 4 bases and 1 base respectively, with 12 bases between them. Germline loops: CDR1 SGHTS, CDR2 YDEGEE. This CDR3 comprises 14 residues. CDR3 amino acids: CASSHTQGSYEQYF. CDR3 sequence (DNA): TGTGCCAGCAGCCACACCCAGGGGTCCTACGAGCAGTACTTC. The entire variable domain, with the rest obtained from reference TRBV5-8 and TRBJ2-7, is as follows: EAGVTQSPTHLIKTRGQQATLRCSPISGHTSVYWYQQALGLGLQFLLWYDEGEERNRGNFPPRFSGRQFPNYSSELNVNALELEDSALYLCASSHTQGSYEQYFGPGTRLTVT.

The V call is TRBV15, the J call TRBJ1-4; D remains ambiguous. V lost 3 bases, J lost 4 bases, and 3 bases lay in between. The CDR3 is made up of 12 amino acids. Germline CDR1 and CDR2: LNHNV and YYDKDF (reference sequence). The CDR3 is CATSRRNEKLFF. For the CDR3, the DNA is TGTGCCACCAGCAGGCGTAATGAAAAACTGTTTTTT.